This T cell receptor beta chain was sequenced in a study of OX40 agonist ivuxolimab in advanced cancers. Study information: Two patients with cutaneous melanoma and one with hepatocellular carcinoma, three in total, showed partial responses.

There are 15 residues in the CDR3. V was cut by 5 bases and J by 3 bases, with 14 bases left in between. Germline CDR1 is LNHDA and CDR2 is SQIVND (reference sequence). Libraries were prepared by immunoSEQ multiplex PCR; TCRdb keeps only in-frame clonotypes and omits some of them. The data contain tens of thousands of clones, 90% to 95% of them singletons. The sequencing here drew on CD4+ or CD8+ T cells sorted from blood, taken in a trial of the OX40 agonist ivuxolimab. This clonotype was sampled from an adult with an advanced solid tumor such as melanoma, head and neck, liver or kidney cancer. The V call is TRBV19, the J call TRBJ1-5, with unresolved D. CDR3 sequence reads: CASSLDHRTNQPQHF. CDR3 DNA: TGTGCCAGTAGTCTCGACCACCGTACCAATCAGCCCCAGCATTTT.